These T cell receptor beta chains were read from a single sample in a study of T cell repertoires in cytomegalovirus infection. TCRdb re-derived calls from the reads in MiXCR, one entry per CDR3 protein. The profile shows around 240,000 distinct CDR3 sequences, roughly 22% of them singletons. The sequenced sample consisted of CD8+ T cells from PBMCs. These receptors were taken from a human donor in good health (CMV status not recorded). Some clones in this sample may be carry-over from other donors' samples. Both conserved end residues are part of each CDR3. A D gene is named only where the DNA matches it firmly. Clone sizes are given selectively: once, few, many, or a class where the clone is expanded.

J gene	D gene	CDR3 length	clone size	V gene	CDR3 protein	CDR3 DNA
TRBJ1-2	-	14	few	TRBV29-1	CSVTTPGGDYGYTF	TGCAGCGTCACCACGCCGGGGGGCGACTATGGCTACACCTTC
TRBJ1-1	TRBD1	19	few	TRBV7-9	CASSFSGGGTGIPGGEAFF	TGTGCCAGCAGCTTTAGCGGGGGGGGGACAGGGATCCCTGGAGGTGAAGCTTTCTTT
TRBJ1-1	TRBD1	13	many	TRBV7-9	CASRAGGNTEAFF	TGTGCCAGCAGGGCAGGGGGAAACACTGAAGCTTTCTTT
TRBJ2-1	TRBD2	17	few	TRBV29-1	CSVNGGAGGRSYNEQFF	TGCAGCGTGAACGGTGGAGCGGGGGGGAGAAGCTACAATGAGCAGTTCTTC
TRBJ2-3	-	14	-	TRBV29-1	CSAQVAGPADTQYF	TGCAGCGCCCAAGTGGCAGGGCCAGCAGATACGCAGTATTTT
TRBJ1-5	-	15	-	TRBV19	CASSPRHRSNQPQHF	TGTGCCAGTAGCCCGAGACACCGAAGCAATCAGCCCCAGCATTTT
TRBJ1-1	-	13	-	TRBV12-3/TRBV12-4	CASSSGEHTEAFF	TGTGCCAGCAGTTCTGGGGAACACACTGAAGCTTTCTTT
TRBJ1-1	-	11	few	TRBV20-1	CSAIQNTEAFF	TGCAGTGCTATACAGAACACTGAAGCTTTCTTT
TRBJ1-2	-	11	-	TRBV18	CASSEDYGYTF	TGTGCCAGCTCTGAGGACTATGGCTACACCTTC
TRBJ1-3	-	14	once	TRBV28	CASASSLSGNTIYF	TGTGCCAGCGCCTCCTCTCTCTCTGGAAACACCATATATTTT
TRBJ2-7	-	15	many	TRBV19	CASSIGTGTSYEQYF	TGTGCCAGTAGTATAGGCACGGGAACTTCTTACGAGCAGTACTTC
TRBJ1-5	-	15	few	TRBV9	CASSVGQGINQPQHF	TGTGCCAGCAGCGTTGGGCAGGGGATCAATCAGCCCCAGCATTTT
TRBJ2-5	TRBD2	15	-	TRBV7-9	CASSLERGGRETQYF	TGTGCCAGCAGCTTAGAGCGGGGGGGCCGAGAGACCCAGTACTTC
TRBJ2-5	-	13	-	TRBV7-9	CASAREYQETQYF	TGTGCCAGCGCCCGGGAGTACCAAGAGACCCAGTACTTC
TRBJ2-1	-	16	-	TRBV6-6	CASSYSMEGSYNEQFF	TGTGCCAGCAGTTACTCGATGGAAGGGTCCTACAATGAGCAGTTCTTC
TRBJ2-2	TRBD2	14	many	TRBV7-8	CASSTGGNTGELFF	TGTGCCAGCAGCACGGGGGGGAACACCGGGGAGCTGTTTTTT